The 19 T cell receptor beta chains below come from one sample, sequenced in a study of cytotoxic CD8 clonotypes in ibrutinib-treated CLL. The repertoire was sequenced with immunoSEQ multiplex PCR; TCRdb's copy has only in-frame clones and lacks some. The sample shows around 70,000 clones, 83% of them seen only once. The source material was PBMCs, sampled after 24 months of ibrutinib treatment. Receptors originate from a human donor with chronic lymphocytic leukemia.

This chain joins TRBV6-5 and TRBJ1-5, with 7 bases fitting TRBD1. The CDR3 is made up of 12 amino acids. Germline CDR1 reads MNHEY; CDR2 reads SVGAGI. Losses at the gene ends were 6 bases for V and 12 bases for J; bases not matched to a gene: 8. CDR3 protein: CASRGWTGHQHF. In DNA form, the CDR3 reads TGTGCCAGCAGGGGGTGGACAGGCCACCAGCATTTT.

This clone was recorded a few times. This sequence joins TRBV30 and TRBJ2-7; a possible D gene is TRBD1 (6 bases). CDR1 and CDR2 from the germline V gene are GTSNPN and SVGIG (reference sequence). CDR3 length equals 14 residues. The V and J ends lost 0 bases and 6 bases respectively, with 15 bases between them. For the CDR3, the DNA is TGTGCCTGGAGTGTAATGGGGGCGGAAGGCGAGCAGTACTTC. This gives the protein CAWSVMGAEGEQYF.

The V gene is TRBV6-6, the J gene TRBJ2-5, with D hard to call. The V end was cut by 4 bases, the J end by 5 bases, with 5 bases between. From germline, CDR1 is MNHNY and CDR2 SVGAGI (reference sequence). The CDR3 loop spans 11 amino acids. CDR3 sequence reads: CASSSGETQYF. The CDR3 DNA reads TGTGCCAGCAGTTCCGGGGAGACCCAGTACTTC.

The chain carries TRBV7-8 and TRBJ1-1; 8 bases match TRBD1. The CDR3 is 15 amino acids. V lost 4 bases to trimming and J lost 1 base; unmatched junction nucleotides: 5. The germline V gene encodes CDR1 SGHVS and CDR2 FQNEAQ. The CDR3 coding sequence is TGTGCCAGCAGCTATCGGACAGGGACGAACACTGAAGCTTTCTTT. Translating gives CASSYRTGTNTEAFF.

The chain has TRBV25-1 and TRBJ1-1; tentative D call: TRBD1 (5 bases). Germline lookup yields CDR1 MGHDK and CDR2 SYGVNS. V was clipped by 6 bases and J by 4 bases, with 15 bases between them. The CDR3 consists of 14 residues. CDR3 coding DNA: TGTGCCAGCAGGGGGCCTGGACCGGGCACTGAAGCTTTCTTT. It specifies CASRGPGPGTEAFF.

The sample holds a few counts of this clone. The chain combines TRBV5-4 with TRBJ2-1; D uncertain. Germline V gives CDR1 SGHNT, CDR2 YYREEE (reference sequence). CDR3 length equals 13 residues. V was cut by 0 bases and J by 4 bases, with 5 bases left in between. The CDR3, as DNA: TGTGCCAGCAGCTTGGATGTTTACAATGAGCAGTTCTTC. Amino acid sequence: CASSLDVYNEQFF. Complete variable domain (other parts from reference TRBV5-4 and TRBJ2-1): ETGVTQSPTHLIKTRGQQVTLRCSSQSGHNTVSWYQQALGQGPQFIFQYYREEENGRGNFPPRFSGLQFPNYSSELNVNALELDDSALYLCASSLDVYNEQFFGPGTRLTVL.

The table lists this clone with a count of one. This chain joins TRBV5-1 and TRBJ1-3; D is undetermined. Trimming cost V 3 bases and J 1 base, with 8 bases left between them. Germline CDR1 is SGHRS and CDR2 is YFSETQ. The CDR3 has 14 residues. CDR3 in amino acids: CASSYGGSGNTIYF. DNA for the CDR3: TGCGCCAGCAGCTACGGTGGATCTGGAAACACCATATATTTT.

The chain recombines TRBV28 with TRBJ2-7; TRBD1 aligns across 11 bases. J gave up 5 bases and V 3 bases, and 12 bases lay outside the gene matches. Germline V gives CDR1 MDHEN, CDR2 SYDVKM. The CDR3 has 17 amino acids. The CDR3, as DNA: TGTGCCAGCAGTTTCCGGACAGGGGGCGCGTTTATCAACGAGCAGTACTTC. Encoded protein: CASSFRTGGAFINEQYF.

This chain uses TRBV18 with TRBJ2-1, with D hard to call. CDR1 is KGHSH, CDR2 LQKENI, per germline. Trimming removed 0 bases from V and 9 bases from J, with 12 bases in between. This CDR3 contains 14 residues. CDR3 in DNA: TGTGCCAGCTCACCACCGAACCTGGTAGGTGAGCAGTTCTTC. Residues: CASSPPNLVGEQFF.

The CDR3 is CASSEGAGGFPSTDTQYF. For the CDR3, the DNA is TGTGCCAGCAGTGAGGGAGCGGGAGGTTTCCCTTCCACAGATACGCAGTATTTT. The chain joins TRBV6-4 to TRBJ2-3; 9 bases line up with TRBD2. In germline, CDR1 is MRHNA, CDR2 SNTAGT. The CDR3 has 18 residues. Trimming removed 3 bases from V and 2 bases from J; junction bases left unmatched: 12.

The gene calls are TRBV28 and TRBJ2-7; 8 bases match TRBD1. CDR1 and CDR2 (germline): MDHEN, SYDVKM. The ends lost 2 bases at V and 4 bases at J; junction bases unmatched: 4. The CDR3 runs 14 residues. The CDR3 region has the DNA TGTGCCAGCAGTTTAACAGGGGGGTCGTACGAGCAGTACTTC. Translating it yields CASSLTGGSYEQYF.

This clone turned up a few times. The chain employs TRBV30 and TRBJ2-1, with 7 bases aligning to TRBD2. The CDR3 has 16 residues. Germline V CDR1 and CDR2: GTSNPN, SVGIG (reference sequence). The V segment lost 3 bases and the J segment 4 bases; nucleotides outside the gene matches: 12. Here the CDR3 DNA reads TGTGCCTGGAGGGGCCGAGGGAGCGGGGTATACAATGAGCAGTTCTTC. Amino acids: CAWRGRGSGVYNEQFF. Combining the CDR3 with reference TRBV30 and TRBJ2-1 gives the whole variable domain SQTIHQWPATLVQPVGSPLSLECTVEGTSNPNLYWYRQAAGRGLQLLFYSVGIGQISSEVPQNLSASRPQDRQFILSSKKLLLSDSGFYLCAWRGRGSGVYNEQFFGPGTRLTVL.

The genes are TRBV7-2 and TRBJ2-7; 13 bases are a match to TRBD2. Trimming cost V 5 bases and J 4 bases; bases outside gene matches: 8. The CDR3 length is 16 residues. CDR1 and CDR2 from the germline V gene are SGHTA and FQGNSA. CDR3 bases: TGTGCCAGCAGCCGAGAACTGGGACTAGCGGGATACGAGCAGTACTTC. This codes for CASSRELGLAGYEQYF.

V gene TRBV19 combines with J gene TRBJ2-7; weak D call: TRBD2 (6 bases). The CDR3 sequence is 15 residues long. Trimming shortened V by 5 bases and J by 3 bases, and 17 bases separated the two germline ends. Germline lookup yields CDR1 LNHDA and CDR2 SQIVND (reference sequence). In DNA form, the CDR3 reads TGTGCCAGTAGTCCTAGGGCTAGCGTGATCTACGAGCAGTACTTC. This codes for CASSPRASVIYEQYF.

V is TRBV28 and J is TRBJ2-7, with 15 bases that match TRBD2. Losses at the gene ends were 3 bases for V and 0 bases for J; bases not matched to a gene: 9. CDR3 length equals 19 residues. Looked up from germline, CDR1 is MDHEN and CDR2 is SYDVKM. In nucleotides, the CDR3 is TGTGCCAGCAGTTTTAGTACCGGGACTAGCGGGAGGCCCTCCTACGAGCAGTACTTC. Amino acids: CASSFSTGTSGRPSYEQYF.

The chain joins TRBV7-2 to TRBJ1-1; D remains ambiguous. Germline CDR1 is SGHTA and CDR2 is FQGNSA. The V gene lost 1 base and the J gene lost 0 bases, with 6 bases spanning the gap. This CDR3 is built from 14 residues. CDR3 region: CASSLGALNTEAFF. Here the CDR3 DNA reads TGTGCCAGCAGCTTAGGGGCGCTGAACACTGAAGCTTTCTTT.

The rearrangement joins TRBV5-1 to TRBJ2-2; TRBD2 agrees at 8 bases. Trimming took 0 bases from V and 5 from J; bases not matched to a gene: 6. The CDR3 has 16 residues. CDR1 is SGHRS and CDR2 is YFSETQ in the germline V gene. For the CDR3, the DNA is TGCGCCAGCAGCTTGGATACTGCGGGAGGAACCGGGGAGCTGTTTTTT. Its protein product is CASSLDTAGGTGELFF.

J is TRBJ2-7 and V is TRBV27; 7 bases fit TRBD1. This CDR3 region has 16 residues. Germline trimming cut 5 bases from V and 0 bases from J; bases unmatched to any gene: 10. Germline lookup yields CDR1 MNHEY and CDR2 SMNVEV (reference sequence). CDR3 DNA: TGTGCCAGCAGTCCCCACGGGACAGTTAGCTCCTACGAGCAGTACTTC. Its translation: CASSPHGTVSSYEQYF.

The chain has TRBV15 and TRBJ1-1, with 10 positions matching TRBD1. The CDR3 extends over 14 amino acids. V lost 3 bases and J lost 8; bases outside the gene matches: 6. Germline values: CDR1 LNHNV, CDR2 YYDKDF (reference sequence). The DNA for the CDR3 is TGTGCCACCAGCAGGTCCGGGACAGGGGCCGAAGCTTTCTTT. Protein sequence: CATSRSGTGAEAFF.